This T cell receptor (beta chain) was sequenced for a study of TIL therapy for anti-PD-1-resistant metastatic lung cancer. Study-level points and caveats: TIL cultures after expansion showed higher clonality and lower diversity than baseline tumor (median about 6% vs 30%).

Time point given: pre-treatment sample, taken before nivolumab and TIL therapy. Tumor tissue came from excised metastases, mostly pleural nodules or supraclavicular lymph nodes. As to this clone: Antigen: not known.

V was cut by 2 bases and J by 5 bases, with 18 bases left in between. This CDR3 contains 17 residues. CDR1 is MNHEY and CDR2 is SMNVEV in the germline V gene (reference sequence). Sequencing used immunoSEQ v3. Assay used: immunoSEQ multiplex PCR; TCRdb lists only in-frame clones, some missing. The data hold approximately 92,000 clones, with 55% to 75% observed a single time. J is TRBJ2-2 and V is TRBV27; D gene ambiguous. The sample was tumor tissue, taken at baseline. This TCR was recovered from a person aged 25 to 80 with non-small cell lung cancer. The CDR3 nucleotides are TGTGCCAGCAGTTTAATACTGGACGGACCCTCGACCGGGGAGCTGTTTTTT. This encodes CASSLILDGPSTGELFF.